This T cell receptor beta chain comes out of a study of beta chain features in type 1 diabetes. CDR3 size: 13 residues. V was clipped by 3 bases and J by 4 bases, with 9 bases between them. Germline CDR1 reads GTSNPN; CDR2 reads SVGIG (reference sequence). With respect to this clone: The antigen is undetermined.

Sorted CD4+ subsets: naive, central memory, regulatory, stem cell-like memory (CD45RO/CCR7/CD25/CD127/CD95/CD27 panel). Sequenced material consisted of expressed TCRB transcripts (all of the isolated RNA was reverse transcribed). The average read count of naive, central memory and regulatory T cell samples was some 3.5 million. Using immunoSEQ multiplex PCR, the repertoire was profiled, and TCRdb retains in-frame clones only, with some absent. The sample has 250,000 or so clones; about 70% are singletons. Findings and caveats of the study: Type 1 diabetes patients showed fewer insertions and more deletions at VDJ junctions.

Sequencing used naive CD4+ T cells from blood. This clonotype was sampled from a young man in good health. This chain joins TRBV30 and TRBJ1-4; D might be TRBD1 (5 bases). The CDR3 sequence is CAWSSGGNEKLFF. The CDR3 DNA reads TGTGCCTGGAGCTCGGGGGGTAATGAAAAACTGTTTTTT.